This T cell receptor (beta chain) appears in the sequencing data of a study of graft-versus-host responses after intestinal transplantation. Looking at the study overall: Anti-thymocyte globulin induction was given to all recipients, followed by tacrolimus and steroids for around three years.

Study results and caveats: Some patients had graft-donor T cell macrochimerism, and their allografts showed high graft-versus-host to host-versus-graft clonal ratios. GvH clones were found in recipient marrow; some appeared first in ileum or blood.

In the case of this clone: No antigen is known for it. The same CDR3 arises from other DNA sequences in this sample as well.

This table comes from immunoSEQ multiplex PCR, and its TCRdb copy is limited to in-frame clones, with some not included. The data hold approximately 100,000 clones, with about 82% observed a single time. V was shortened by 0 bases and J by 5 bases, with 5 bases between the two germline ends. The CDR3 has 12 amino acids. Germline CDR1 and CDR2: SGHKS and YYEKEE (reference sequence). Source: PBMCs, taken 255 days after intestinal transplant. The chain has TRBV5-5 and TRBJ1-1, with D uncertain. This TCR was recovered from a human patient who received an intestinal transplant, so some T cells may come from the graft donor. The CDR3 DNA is TGTGCCAGCAGCTTGGTGGGTACTGAAGCTTTCTTT. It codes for CASSLVGTEAFF.